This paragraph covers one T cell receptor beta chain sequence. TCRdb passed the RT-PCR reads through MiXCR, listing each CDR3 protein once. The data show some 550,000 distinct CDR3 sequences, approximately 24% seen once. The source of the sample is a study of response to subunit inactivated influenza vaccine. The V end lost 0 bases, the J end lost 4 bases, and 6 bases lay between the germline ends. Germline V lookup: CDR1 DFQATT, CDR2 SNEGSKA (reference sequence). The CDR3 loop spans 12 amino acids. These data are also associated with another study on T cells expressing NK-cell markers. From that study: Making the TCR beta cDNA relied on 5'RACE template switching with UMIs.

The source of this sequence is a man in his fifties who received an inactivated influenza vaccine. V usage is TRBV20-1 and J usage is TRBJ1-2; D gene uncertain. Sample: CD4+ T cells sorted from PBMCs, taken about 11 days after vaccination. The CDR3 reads CSARDFAYGYTF. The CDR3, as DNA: TGCAGTGCTAGAGATTTTGCCTATGGCTACACCTTC.